Presented here are 3 T cell receptor beta chains from one specimen sequenced in a study of T-cell reconstitution after alpha-beta-depleted transplantation in children. Unique molecular identifiers tagged the TCRbeta library. One entry per CDR3 protein results from TCRdb running MiXCR on the PCR reads. Counted here are roughly 310,000 distinct CDR3 sequences, roughly 25% occurring once; the ten biggest clones make up approximately 11%. This material consisted of PBMCs, mostly from graft donor cells, taken 180 days after TCRalphabeta/CD19-depleted stem cell transplant. These TCRs come from a male patient under 18 who had a stem cell transplant for acute lymphoblastic leukemia, so the T cells may come from the graft donor.

The rearrangement uses TRBV24-1 and TRBJ2-7, with TRBD1 as a possible D gene (6 bases). The CDR3 loop spans 17 amino acids. The germline V gene encodes CDR1 KGHDR and CDR2 SFDVKD. With 0 bases removed from V and 3 bases from J, the gap between germline ends came to 17 bases. Here the CDR3 reads CATSDLPQGTGFYEQYF. In DNA, the CDR3 is TGTGCCACCAGTGATTTGCCCCAGGGGACGGGGTTCTACGAGCAGTACTTC.

This clonotype was seen only a few times. The rearrangement uses TRBV29-1 and TRBJ1-5, with TRBD1 matching 9 bases. Germline trimming cut 8 bases from V and 0 bases from J; bases unmatched to any gene: 11. This CDR3 contains 16 residues. CDR1 and CDR2 (germline): SQVTM, ANQGSEA. The CDR3 spells CSPRGTGKYSNQPQHF. CDR3 sequence (DNA): TGCAGCCCCCGCGGGACAGGGAAATATAGCAATCAGCCCCAGCATTTT.

This chain connects TRBV11-2 to TRBJ2-3; perhaps TRBD1 as D (5 bases). The germline V gene has CDR1 SGHAT and CDR2 FQNNGV. Between the trimmed V and J ends, which lost 3 bases and 4 bases, there was a span of 14 bases. The CDR3 totals 15 residues. In nucleotides, the CDR3 is TGTGCCAGCAGCTTGGGTTCTAGGGGCGCAGATACGCAGTATTTT. As protein: CASSLGSRGADTQYF.